This T cell receptor (beta chain) was recovered during a study of blood T cell repertoires in COVID-19. Whole-study context: Sites across the United States, Italy and Spain contributed samples from acute and convalescent COVID-19.

Study processing details: Estimation of nucleated cell counts relied on the amplification of reference gene primers. TCRdb's copy holds only in-frame clones and misses some; the assay was immunoSEQ multiplex PCR. V and J calls and clone size are as listed in that table; D and trimming were resolved from the DNA. This sample carries 45,000 to 50,000 clones, more than 75% of them seen once, and the ten largest clones take approximately 6%. CDR3 length: 15 amino acids. Germline V CDR1 and CDR2: SGHAT, FQNNGV. Trimming stripped 5 bases from V and 7 bases from J, with 17 bases between. The TCR originated in a woman aged 55 to 70 with acute or convalescent COVID-19. This chain uses TRBV11-2 with TRBJ1-4, with a possible D match to TRBD1 (5 bases). Sequenced input: peripheral blood. CDR3 loop: CASSMNSGGGEKLFF. In DNA, the CDR3 is TGTGCCAGCAGCATGAACAGTGGGGGGGGTGAAAAACTGTTTTTT.